Listed here is a single TCR beta chain. This sample was taken from a study of regulatory T cells in long-lasting Graves disease. Specified time point: newly diagnosed GD, antithyroid drugs for less than 3 months. The TCR library was made from RNA that had been extracted from PBMCs in TRIzol. Diagnoses of Graves' disease were made by American Thyroid Association guidelines. Relying on iRepertoire HTBI primers and Arm-PCR of CDR3 regions, the team built TCR beta libraries. Under the authors' procedure: From all samples, identification returned approximately 13 TRBJ and roughly 65 TRBV segments. TCRdb re-derived calls from the multiplex PCR reads in MiXCR, one entry per CDR3 protein. These V and J calls derive from TCRdb rather than the authors' analysis. This sample has hundreds of thousands of distinct CDR3 sequences, with approximately 15% found just once. Another study also made use of these data, one on T cells in Graves' hyperthyroidism and ophthalmopathy. From that study: Graves' hyperthyroidism qualified as stable when ophthalmopathy did not progress within 18 months.

Here the sequenced sample was peripheral blood mononuclear cells (PBMCs), taken at new diagnosis, from a patient treated with antithyroid drugs. The clonotype comes from a woman aged 25 to 39 with Graves disease.

Here the CDR3 DNA reads TGCGCCAGCTCGGGACAGGCACCCTCCTACGAGCAGTACTTC. Its protein product is CASSGQAPSYEQYF. The chain recombines TRBV5-1 with TRBJ2-7; 8 positions agree with TRBD1. The CDR3 is 14 amino acids. Trimming at V came to 7 bases and at J to 0 bases, leaving 6 bases not matched to a gene. Per the germline V gene, CDR1 is SGHRS and CDR2 is YFSETQ.